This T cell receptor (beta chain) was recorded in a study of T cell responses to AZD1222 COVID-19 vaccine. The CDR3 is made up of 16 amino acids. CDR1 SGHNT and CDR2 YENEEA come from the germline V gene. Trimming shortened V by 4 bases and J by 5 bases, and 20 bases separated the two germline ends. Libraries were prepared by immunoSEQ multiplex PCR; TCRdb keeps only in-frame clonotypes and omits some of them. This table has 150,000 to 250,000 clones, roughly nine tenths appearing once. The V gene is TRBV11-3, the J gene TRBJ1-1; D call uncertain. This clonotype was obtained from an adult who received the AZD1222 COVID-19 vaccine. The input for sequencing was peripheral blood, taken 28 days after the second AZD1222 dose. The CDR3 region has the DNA TGTGCCAGCAGCTCCCCCTCGGACTCGAGGAGGACTGAAGCTTTCTTT. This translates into CASSSPSDSRRTEAFF.